A selection of T cell receptor beta chains follows, all from one sample in a study of CD8 T cells in ankylosing spondylitis. TCRdb ran MiXCR on the 5' RACE reads and lists one entry per CDR3 protein. The sample holds fewer than 200,000 distinct CDR3 sequences, around 19% seen once. Sequences were obtained from blood, either unsorted or a sorted T cell fraction (not recorded which). These receptors all stem from a male donor with ankylosing spondylitis or in good health (not recorded which). Both conserved end residues are part of each CDR3.

J gene: TRBJ1-1; V gene: TRBV18; CDR3 protein: CASSPTGDRDAFF
J gene: TRBJ2-7; V gene: TRBV4-1; CDR3 protein: CASSQDAGLAQSYEQYF
J gene: TRBJ1-2; V gene: TRBV5-1; CDR3 protein: CASSPGQGPYGYTF
J gene: TRBJ2-1; V gene: TRBV12-3/TRBV12-4; CDR3 protein: CASSPTGGVYNEQFF
J gene: TRBJ2-1; V gene: TRBV12-3/TRBV12-4; CDR3 protein: CASTEGQNCNEQFF
J gene: TRBJ1-1; V gene: TRBV28; CDR3 protein: CASSDQGIHGTEAFF
J gene: TRBJ2-3; V gene: TRBV6-5; CDR3 protein: CASSWSGRRTDTQYF
J gene: TRBJ2-1; V gene: TRBV5-1; CDR3 protein: CASSLRTGGDEQFF
J gene: TRBJ2-3; V gene: TRBV29-1; CDR3 protein: CSAGDREIDTQYF
J gene: TRBJ2-3; V gene: TRBV12-3/TRBV12-4; CDR3 protein: CASSLTPSTDTQYF
J gene: TRBJ2-5; V gene: TRBV2; CDR3 protein: CASSDRGLGVARDQETQYF
J gene: TRBJ2-7; V gene: TRBV28; CDR3 protein: CASSIGATTSYEQYF
J gene: TRBJ2-7; V gene: TRBV20-1; CDR3 protein: CSAKPGSHEQYF
J gene: TRBJ2-5; V gene: TRBV5-1; CDR3 protein: CASSFQRDQETQYF
J gene: TRBJ1-5; V gene: TRBV20-1; CDR3 protein: CSASYRGWNQPQHF
J gene: TRBJ2-6; V gene: TRBV10-3; CDR3 protein: CAISPGDSGANVLTF
J gene: TRBJ2-2; V gene: TRBV5-3; CDR3 protein: CARSLAERPGLDTGELFF
J gene: TRBJ1-1; V gene: TRBV19; CDR3 protein: CASSRQLNTEAFF
J gene: TRBJ1-1; V gene: TRBV3-1; CDR3 protein: CASSPLRRGNTEAFF
J gene: TRBJ2-1; V gene: TRBV20-1; CDR3 protein: CSAREITGTSYNEQFF
J gene: TRBJ1-1; V gene: TRBV20-1; CDR3 protein: CSARDPGTGLAEAFF
J gene: TRBJ1-5; V gene: TRBV2; CDR3 protein: CASRVQGIGQPQHF
J gene: TRBJ2-7; V gene: TRBV29-1; CDR3 protein: CSVMTGEYHEQYF
J gene: TRBJ2-7; V gene: TRBV2; CDR3 protein: CASTQSGQPHEQYF
J gene: TRBJ1-6; V gene: TRBV20-1; CDR3 protein: CSPFPLHF
J gene: TRBJ2-2; V gene: TRBV20-1; CDR3 protein: CSARATGRTNTGELFF
J gene: TRBJ1-3; V gene: TRBV18; CDR3 protein: CASSNRDIGNTIYF
J gene: TRBJ2-4; V gene: TRBV6-1; CDR3 protein: CASSRRQTGLLAKNIQYF
J gene: TRBJ2-2; V gene: TRBV15; CDR3 protein: CATAWYTGELFF
J gene: TRBJ1-2; V gene: TRBV28; CDR3 protein: CASRERYGYTF
J gene: TRBJ1-5; V gene: TRBV28; CDR3 protein: CASSLRSQPQHF
J gene: TRBJ2-7; V gene: TRBV7-2; CDR3 protein: CASSSRLADYEQYF
J gene: TRBJ1-6; V gene: TRBV20-1; CDR3 protein: CSARVLPGQGASDNNSPLHF
J gene: TRBJ1-3; V gene: TRBV5-1; CDR3 protein: CASSLDNGNTIYF